This entry lists 25 T cell receptor beta chains sequenced from one sample in a study of T cells in Graves' hyperthyroidism and ophthalmopathy. Amplification of TCR beta CDR3 regions was performed using RNA transcripts as template. During a first-round RT-PCR of the TCR CDR3, the HTBI primer set was used. TCRdb reprocessed the multiplex PCR reads via MiXCR and lists one record per CDR3 protein. The sample holds 480,000 or so distinct CDR3 sequences; 13% to 15% are singletons and the top ten take about 17%. The sample consisted of blood. The receptor source for this set is a woman under 30 with Graves' hyperthyroidism.

This clonotype has more than one count but fewer than ten. Being one base from a much bigger clone, this may be a read error. This chain joins TRBV7-2 and TRBJ2-3, with D tentatively TRBD2 (5 bases). The V and J ends lost 5 bases and 9 bases respectively, with 15 bases between them. The CDR3 covers 13 residues. CDR1 is SGHTA and CDR2 is FQGNSA in the germline V gene. This chain's CDR3 is CASSPLARSTQYF. CDR3 nucleotides: TGTGCCAGCAGCCCTCTAGCCCGGAGCACGCAGTATTTT.

This clonotype came up a few times. The chain joins TRBV2 to TRBJ2-1; D gene unclear. Per the germline V gene, CDR1 is SNHLY and CDR2 is FYNNEI. The CDR3 is 14 residues long. V was trimmed by 7 bases and J by 9 bases, leaving 19 bases between them. CDR3 in DNA: TGTGCCAGCAAGTGGGATCCGACCCCAGGTGAGCAGTTCTTC. It translates to CASKWDPTPGEQFF. The full variable domain, rest sourced from reference TRBV2 and TRBJ2-1, is EPEVTQTPSHQVTQMGQEVILRCVPISNHLYFYWYRQILGQKVEFLVSFYNNEISEKSEIFDDQFSVERPDGSNFTLKIRSTKLEDSAMYFCASKWDPTPGEQFFGPGTRLTVL.

Comments on this clonotype: As the CDR3 is not closed by the conserved phenylalanine or tryptophan, this likely results from a read error. J is TRBJ1-1 and V is TRBV29-1; maybe TRBD1 (5 bases). V lost 6 bases and J lost 1, with 9 bases in between. The CDR3 runs 12 residues. Germline loops: CDR1 SQVTM, CDR2 ANQGSEA. The CDR3 here is CSVTQGNTEAFI. The CDR3 nucleotides read TGCAGCGTAACCCAGGGGAACACTGAAGCTTTCATT.

This clonotype was picked up many times. The J gene is TRBJ1-5, the V gene TRBV28; 9 bases fit TRBD1. This CDR3 contains 14 residues. The germline gives CDR1 MDHEN, CDR2 SYDVKM. Trimming took 11 bases from V and 3 from J; bases not matched to a gene: 8. In nucleotides, the CDR3 is TGTGCCGTCCGGGACAGGGTGTTCAATCAGCCCCAGCATTTT. Amino acids: CAVRDRVFNQPQHF.

This clonotype was seen more than once but under ten times. This chain joins TRBV7-8 and TRBJ2-7; tentative D call: TRBD1 (8 bases). The CDR3 is 16 amino acids. The V and J ends lost 1 base and 7 bases respectively, with 20 bases between them. From germline, CDR1 is SGHVS and CDR2 FQNEAQ. Written as DNA, the CDR3 is TGTGCCAGCAGCTTAGGGGGGGGCCAGGGGGCTTGGGAGCAGTACGTC. It codes for CASSLGGGQGAWEQYV.

This clonotype was seen repeatedly, ten times or more. This chain uses TRBV29-1 with TRBJ2-2; D is unresolved. The CDR3 sequence is 10 residues long. Between the trimmed V and J ends, which lost 5 bases and 7 bases, there was a span of 5 bases. Germline CDR1 is SQVTM and CDR2 is ANQGSEA. The CDR3 region is CSVYSGELFF. DNA of the CDR3: TGCAGCGTTTACAGCGGGGAGCTGTTTTTT.

This clonotype was seen at least ten times. The rearrangement joins TRBV2 to TRBJ2-7, with TRBD2 matching 11 bases. The V and J ends lost 7 bases and 0 bases, in that order; junction bases with no gene match: 5. Germline assignment: CDR1 SNHLY and CDR2 FYNNEI. This CDR3 contains 15 residues. CDR3 sequence (DNA): TGTGCCAGCACCTTAGGACTAGCGGGCTCCTACGAGCAGTACTTC. Its protein product is CASTLGLAGSYEQYF.

This clonotype was detected ten times or more. The J gene is TRBJ2-3, the V gene TRBV12-3 or TRBV12-4, with D possibly matching TRBD2 (5 bases). Trimming took off 3 bases at V and 0 bases at J, with 22 bases between the two ends. The CDR3 has 19 residues. The CDR3, as DNA: TGTGCCAGCAGTTTCCGCCTCTTTCTTGTTCGGGAAAGCACAGATACGCAGTATTTT. Its translation: CASSFRLFLVRESTDTQYF.

This clonotype has at least ten counts. The genes are TRBV12-3 or TRBV12-4 and TRBJ1-1, with D perhaps matching TRBD1 (6 bases). The CDR3 runs 15 residues. V lost 5 bases to trimming and J lost 3 bases, with 16 bases between them. The chain's CDR3 is CASSPNRARDTEAFF. DNA for the CDR3: TGTGCCAGCAGTCCTAACAGGGCGCGGGACACTGAAGCTTTCTTT.

This clonotype was found a few times. V gene TRBV12-3 or TRBV12-4 combines with J gene TRBJ2-3; 8 nucleotides line up with TRBD2. The V and J ends lost 4 bases and 6 bases, in that order; junction bases with no gene match: 9. This CDR3 has 15 residues. The CDR3 DNA sequence: TGTGCCAGCAGTTCCCCAGCGGGAGCTACGGATACGCAGTATTTT. It specifies CASSSPAGATDTQYF.

This clonotype was seen at least ten times. The chain has TRBV5-1 and TRBJ2-6, with D unclear. The CDR3 is 15 residues long. Germline CDR1 is SGHRS and CDR2 is YFSETQ. V gave up 5 bases and J gave up 1 base, with 10 bases separating them. Here the CDR3 reads CASRGESSGANVLTF. The CDR3 DNA reads as TGCGCCAGCAGAGGAGAGTCGTCTGGGGCCAACGTCCTGACTTTC.

This clonotype was seen many times. This chain uses TRBV5-1 with TRBJ2-1, with a possible D match to TRBD1 (5 bases). V was cut by 4 bases and J by 10 bases, with 12 bases left in between. CDR1 is SGHRS, CDR2 YFSETQ, per germline. This CDR3 comprises 12 residues. The DNA of the CDR3 is TGCGCCAGCAGCCAGGACACCGGCGAGCAGTTCTTC. This sequence encodes CASSQDTGEQFF.

This clonotype was observed at least ten times. The rearrangement uses TRBV7-9 and TRBJ1-2; 7 nucleotides line up with TRBD1. Germline V gene data show CDR1 as SEHNR and CDR2 as FQNEAQ (reference sequence). There are 15 residues in the CDR3. J lost 0 bases, V lost 5 bases, and 6 bases had no gene match. The CDR3 protein is CASSPGQQSNYGYTF. CDR3 DNA: TGTGCCAGCAGCCCGGGACAGCAATCTAACTATGGCTACACCTTC.

This clonotype showed up many times. The chain uses TRBV24-1 and TRBJ2-3; 12 bases match TRBD2. Germline assignment: CDR1 KGHDR and CDR2 SFDVKD. With V trimmed by 10 bases and J by 2 bases, 3 bases remained unmatched. This CDR3 contains 14 residues. DNA for the CDR3: TGTGCCACGAGGACTAGCGGGGACACAGATACGCAGTATTTT. Amino acid sequence: CATRTSGDTDTQYF.

The V call is TRBV11-2, the J call TRBJ2-1; D might be TRBD2 (7 bases). Trimming removed 5 bases from V and 0 bases from J, with 14 bases in between. This CDR3 comprises 16 residues. Germline lookup yields CDR1 SGHAT and CDR2 FQNNGV. The CDR3 sequence is CASSAGGHSSYNEQFF. For the CDR3, the DNA is TGTGCCAGCAGCGCCGGGGGGCACAGCTCCTACAATGAGCAGTTCTTC.

At least ten counts were recorded for this clonotype. V usage is TRBV18 and J usage is TRBJ1-1; 12 nucleotides match TRBD1. CDR1 is KGHSH and CDR2 is LQKENI in the germline V gene. With 2 bases clipped from V and 4 bases from J, the junction kept 8 bases outside the gene matches. The CDR3 spans 17 residues. In DNA form, the CDR3 reads TGTGCCAGCTCACCATATGCGGGACAGGGGGCTACCACTGAAGCTTTCTTT. Translated: CASSPYAGQGATTEAFF. Filled out from reference TRBV18 and TRBJ1-1, the complete variable domain reads NAGVMQNPRHLVRRRGQEARLRCSPMKGHSHVYWYRQLPEEGLKFMVYLQKENIIDESGMPKERFSAEFPKEGPSILRIQQVVRGDSAAYFCASSPYAGQGATTEAFFGQGTRLTVV.

This clonotype was counted only a few times. The CDR3 protein is CASSLDPGSNNEQFF. Here the CDR3 DNA reads TGTGCCAGCAGCTTAGATCCGGGTTCCAACAATGAGCAGTTCTTC. J is TRBJ2-1 and V is TRBV11-2; D not certain. The V gene's germline CDR1 is SGHAT and CDR2 FQNNGV. The CDR3 sequence is 15 residues long. V lost 0 bases, J lost 5 bases, and 11 bases lay in between.

The chain carries TRBV12-3 or TRBV12-4 and TRBJ2-7, with 7 bases lining up with TRBD1. V was pared by 8 bases and J by 5 bases, with 12 bases of the junction left unmatched. This CDR3 has 14 residues. This chain's CDR3 is CASEWKGAPNEQYF. The CDR3 DNA sequence: TGTGCCAGCGAGTGGAAGGGGGCGCCGAACGAGCAGTACTTC.

The J gene is TRBJ1-4, the V gene TRBV19; D is unresolved. Germline loops: CDR1 LNHDA, CDR2 SQIVND (reference sequence). V lost 7 bases to trimming and J lost 11 bases, with 11 bases between them. CDR3 length: 11 residues. CDR3 DNA sequence: TGTGCCAGTAAGGGCTTTGAGAAACTGTTTTTT. It translates to CASKGFEKLFF.

This clonotype has at least ten counts. The rearrangement links TRBV11-2 to TRBJ2-2; possible D gene TRBD1, 6 bases. V lost 6 bases and J 1 base, leaving 21 bases between the germline ends. The CDR3 extends over 18 amino acids. Germline CDR1 SGHAT, CDR2 FQNNGV. The CDR3 bases are TGTGCCAGCAGTTACCGGGACAAAGAAAACCTGAACACCGGGGAGCTGTTTTTT. This encodes CASSYRDKENLNTGELFF.

This clonotype was observed many times. CDR3: CASSPPTRADTQYF. The CDR3 bases are TGTGCCAGCAGCCCCCCCACTAGAGCCGATACGCAGTATTTT. The V and J genes are TRBV11-2 and TRBJ2-3; possible D gene TRBD2, 5 bases. Germline V gene data show CDR1 as SGHAT and CDR2 as FQNNGV. The germline V and J ends were trimmed by 5 bases and 6 bases, with 15 bases remaining between them. CDR3 length: 14 residues.

This clonotype was recorded at least ten times. The V and J genes are TRBV20-1 and TRBJ2-1; weak D call: TRBD2 (6 bases). Looked up from germline, CDR1 is DFQATT and CDR2 is SNEGSKA (reference sequence). CDR3 size: 13 residues. V lost 4 bases, J lost 5 bases, and 12 bases lay in between. CDR3 coding DNA: TGCAGTGCTATAAGTAGCGGCAACAATGAGCAGTTCTTC. Translating gives CSAISSGNNEQFF.

The chain couples TRBV20-1 to TRBJ2-2; 12 positions agree with TRBD2. Germline values: CDR1 DFQATT, CDR2 SNEGSKA (reference sequence). V gave up 1 base and J gave up 6 bases; unmatched junction bases: 6. The CDR3 spans 16 residues. In DNA form, the CDR3 reads TGCAGTGCTAGAGTTCCTAGCGGGAGGGGGGCCGGGGAGCTGTTTTTT. This encodes CSARVPSGRGAGELFF.

V gene TRBV7-6 combines with J gene TRBJ1-6; D is perhaps TRBD1 (5 bases). Germline V gene data show CDR1 as SGHVS and CDR2 as FNYEAQ. Deletions cut 5 bases from V and 10 bases from J, with 21 bases between. This CDR3 is built from 16 residues. The DNA of the CDR3 is TGTGCCAGCAGCCCCCAGGGATATGGCTTCCGATCACCCCTCCACTTT. Translating it yields CASSPQGYGFRSPLHF.

This clonotype was seen many times. The V and J genes are TRBV20-1 and TRBJ2-1, with TRBD1 identical over 8 bases. This CDR3 is built from 13 residues. Germline CDR1 DFQATT, CDR2 SNEGSKA (reference sequence). V shed 2 bases, J shed 6 bases, and the junction held 3 bases outside the gene matches. The CDR3 sequence is CSARRTGFNEQFF. Written as DNA, the CDR3 is TGCAGTGCTAGAAGGACAGGGTTCAATGAGCAGTTCTTC.